This T cell receptor (beta chain) was observed in a study of blood T cells in healthy people across ages. This clonotype appeared a few times. Its antigen is not identified. The germline V and J ends were trimmed by 4 bases and 4 bases, with 19 bases remaining between them. The CDR3 extends over 16 amino acids. The germline V gene has CDR1 SGHTA and CDR2 FQGTGA. Next came a second PCR, run for roughly 6 to 11 cycles, which used a sample-barcoded 5' primer along with a J-beta primer mix. MiXCR was run by TCRdb on the 5' RACE reads, yielding one entry per CDR3 protein. The data hold around 780,000 distinct CDR3 sequences, with roughly three fifths observed a single time. Study-wide findings and caveats: PBMCs were not sorted, which prevented a conclusive comparison of naive versus antigen-experienced cells.

This TCR derives from a middle-aged man in good health. Sequenced: blood. The chain links TRBV7-3 to TRBJ1-2; D is unclear. CDR3 amino acids: CASSSPDADGIYGYTF. The DNA for the CDR3 is TGTGCCAGCAGCTCTCCAGACGCGGACGGGATCTATGGCTACACCTTC.